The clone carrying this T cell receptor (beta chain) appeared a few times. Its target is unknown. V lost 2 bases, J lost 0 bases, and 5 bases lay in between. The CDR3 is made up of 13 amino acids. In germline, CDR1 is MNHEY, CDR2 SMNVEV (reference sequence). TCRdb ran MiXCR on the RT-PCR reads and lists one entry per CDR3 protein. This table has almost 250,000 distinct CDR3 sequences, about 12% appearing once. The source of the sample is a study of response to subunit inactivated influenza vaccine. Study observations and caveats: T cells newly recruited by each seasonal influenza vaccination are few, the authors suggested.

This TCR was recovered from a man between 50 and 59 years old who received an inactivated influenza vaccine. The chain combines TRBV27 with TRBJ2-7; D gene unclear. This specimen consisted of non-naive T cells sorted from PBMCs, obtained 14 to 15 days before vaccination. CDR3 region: CASSLRHSYEQYF. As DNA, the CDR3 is TGTGCCAGCAGTTTAAGGCACTCCTACGAGCAGTACTTC.